This T cell receptor beta chain came from a study of blood T cells in healthy people across ages. Study outcomes and limitations: Those diversity estimates obtained from one million T cells were thought to be underestimates. When set beside aged donors, long-lived donors presented more naive CD4+ cells and higher diversity.

Together with a sample-barcoded 5' primer, a J-beta primer mix was included in a second PCR lasting about 6 to 12 cycles. MiXCR, applied by TCRdb to the 5' RACE reads, yields one record per CDR3 protein. The sample carries about 1.8 million distinct CDR3 sequences, about 50% recorded once. In the case of this clonotype: Its antigen is unknown.

CDR1 and CDR2 (germline): DFQATT, SNEGSKA (reference sequence). This CDR3 comprises 14 residues. The V end lost 6 bases, the J end lost 4 bases, and 16 bases lay between the germline ends. The chain employs TRBV20-1 and TRBJ2-1; D may be TRBD1 (6 bases). This TCR came from a woman between 40 and 50 years old in good health. Specimen: blood. The CDR3 loop reads CSAKGVAGYNEQFF. DNA of the CDR3: TGCAGTGCAAAGGGGGTAGCAGGGTACAATGAGCAGTTCTTC.